The present T cell receptor (beta chain) was sequenced within a study of shared clonotypes between healthy human individuals. Study overall: Three plates each covered CD4 naive and memory; CD8 naive two, CD8 memory one. Study-wide points: Sampling used blood alone; tissue repertoires probably differ. It was the few donors that limited the genetic and exposure-history diversity represented.

Germline CDR1 reads KGHSH; CDR2 reads LQKENI. V was clipped by 3 bases and J by 6 bases, with 18 bases between them. The CDR3 is 15 amino acids. This table comes from immunoSEQ multiplex PCR, and its TCRdb copy is limited to in-frame clones, with some not included. The data hold about 2.4 million clones, with more than 85% observed a single time. Notes on this clone: Its antigen is still unknown.

J is TRBJ2-7 and V is TRBV18; perhaps TRBD2 as D (7 bases). This clonotype originated in a man between 18 and 29 years old in good health. Some clones in this sample may be carry-over from other donors' samples. Sequenced sample: naive CD4+ T cells from PBMCs. Subset denoted: CD45RA+ positively selected. The CDR3 DNA sequence: TGTGCCAGCTCACCCGTGGCGGGAGAAGGGGGCGAGCAGTACTTC. This encodes CASSPVAGEGGEQYF.